This T cell receptor beta chain was profiled in a study of cytomegalovirus exposure and HLA in healthy donors. Use of 60 Vbeta and 13 Jbeta primers characterized the PCR. Produced via immunoSEQ multiplex PCR; TCRdb's table is partial and in-frame only. The sample consists of more than 90,000 clones, about 80% of them appearing once. In regard to this clone: Its specificity is not known.

The V and J ends lost 0 bases and 2 bases respectively, with 8 bases between them. Germline CDR1 SGHRS, CDR2 YFSETQ. This CDR3 region has 14 residues. Study results and caveats: Follow-up analysis seemed to connect common viral pathogens with several of the most significant clusters identified. High specificity and sensitivity for cytomegalovirus status were reported for the classifier. Certain indistinguishable V segments, among them TRBV6-2 and TRBV6-3, were excluded.

Material for sequencing was PBMCs. The genes are TRBV5-1 and TRBJ1-1, with D hard to call. The clonotype originates from a man aged 50-60 years in good health and CMV-seropositive. The CDR3 loop is CASSLDSRNTEAFF. Written as DNA, the CDR3 is TGCGCCAGCAGCTTGGATTCGCGTAACACTGAAGCTTTCTTT.